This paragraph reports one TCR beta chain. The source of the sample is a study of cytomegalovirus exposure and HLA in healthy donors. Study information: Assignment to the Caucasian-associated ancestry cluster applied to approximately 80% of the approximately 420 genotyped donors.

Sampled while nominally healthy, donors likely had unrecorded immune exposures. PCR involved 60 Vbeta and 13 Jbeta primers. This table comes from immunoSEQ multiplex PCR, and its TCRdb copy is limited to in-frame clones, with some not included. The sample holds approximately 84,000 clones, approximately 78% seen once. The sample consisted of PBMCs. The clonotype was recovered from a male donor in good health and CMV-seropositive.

In DNA, the CDR3 is TGTGCCAGCAGTTCCCCCCAGGCCTACAATGAGCAGTTCTTC. Encoded protein: CASSSPQAYNEQFF. V is TRBV27 and J is TRBJ2-1; D uncertain. Trimming took 4 bases from V and 2 from J, leaving 9 bases between them. The germline V gene has CDR1 MNHEY and CDR2 SMNVEV (reference sequence). CDR3 length: 14 amino acids.